The 15 T cell receptor beta chains given below trace back to one sample, sequenced in a study of cytomegalovirus exposure and HLA in healthy donors. It was with 60 Vbeta and 13 Jbeta primers that the PCR ran. Clones were sequenced by immunoSEQ multiplex PCR, and TCRdb holds only the in-frame ones, with some missing. The clone table shows 120,000 to 150,000 clones, with the ten largest holding about 2.5%. Sequenced material: PBMCs. The receptors stem from a man aged 40-49 years in good health and CMV-seronegative.

This chain uses TRBV5-6 with TRBJ1-2, with D maybe TRBD1 (6 bases). CDR3 length: 15 residues. The V gene's germline CDR1 is SGHDT and CDR2 YYEEEE. Between the trimmed V and J ends, which lost 1 base and 4 bases, there was a span of 14 bases. The CDR3 nucleotides read TGTGCCAGCAGCTTGAAGCCGGACAGCATCTATGGCTACACCTTC. This codes for CASSLKPDSIYGYTF.

The chain joins TRBV5-1 to TRBJ2-7; maybe TRBD2 (5 bases). The CDR3 is made up of 13 amino acids. The germline CDR1 and CDR2 sequences are SGHRS and YFSETQ. Trimming took off 7 bases at V and 3 bases at J, with 14 bases between the two ends. CDR3 amino acids: CASAHGLLYEQYF. The CDR3 DNA sequence: TGCGCCAGCGCCCATGGACTTCTCTACGAGCAGTACTTC.

The J gene is TRBJ2-1, the V gene TRBV5-1; maybe TRBD2 (5 bases). This CDR3 is built from 16 residues. The germline V and J ends were trimmed by 4 bases and 7 bases, with 21 bases remaining between them. The germline V gene encodes CDR1 SGHRS and CDR2 YFSETQ. CDR3 sequence: CASSLTTNSMGNEQFF. Written as DNA, the CDR3 is TGCGCCAGCAGCCTGACGACTAACTCTATGGGTAATGAGCAGTTCTTC.

V usage is TRBV4-1 and J usage is TRBJ1-5; D might be TRBD1 (5 bases). The germline V gene has CDR1 MGHRA and CDR2 YSYEKL. Trimming removed 1 base at V and 9 bases at J, with 13 bases between. This CDR3 is built from 14 residues. Here the CDR3 DNA reads TGCGCCAGCAGCCAAGTTCAGGGTAGTCCGCCCCAGCATTTT. It translates to CASSQVQGSPPQHF.

The V and J genes are TRBV7-2 and TRBJ1-1; TRBD1 aligns across 11 bases. The ends lost 7 bases at V and 7 bases at J; junction bases unmatched: 11. This CDR3 has 15 amino acids. CDR1 and CDR2 (germline): SGHTA, FQGNSA. Written as DNA, the CDR3 is TGTGCCAGCACCACCGGGACAGGGGGGTTTGATGAAGCTTTCTTT. Protein product: CASTTGTGGFDEAFF.

V usage is TRBV6-5 and J usage is TRBJ1-1; D gene uncertain. V was pared by 2 bases and J by 10 bases, with 17 bases between. Germline V lookup: CDR1 MNHEY, CDR2 SVGAGI. CDR3 size: 14 residues. The CDR3 here is CASSYHDNPPVAFF. The CDR3, as DNA: TGTGCCAGCAGTTACCACGACAATCCGCCTGTAGCTTTCTTT.

J is TRBJ2-7 and V is TRBV19; 9 nucleotides line up with TRBD2. The CDR3 is 13 residues long. Per germline, CDR1 LNHDA and CDR2 SQIVND (reference sequence). J lost 6 bases, V lost 4 bases, and 4 bases had no gene match. Here the CDR3 reads CASSTRTSAEQYF. Written as DNA, the CDR3 is TGTGCCAGTAGTACAAGGACTAGCGCCGAGCAGTACTTC.

The chain couples TRBV6-5 to TRBJ2-1, with TRBD2 matching over 7 bases. Germline CDR1 reads MNHEY; CDR2 reads SVGAGI. V lost 2 bases, J lost 6 bases, and 7 bases stayed unmatched. There are 15 residues in the CDR3. For the CDR3, the DNA is TGTGCCAGCAGTTACCCGGGCAGCGGGGTCAATGAGCAGTTCTTC. It codes for CASSYPGSGVNEQFF.

The J gene is TRBJ2-7, the V gene TRBV5-1; 7 nucleotides agree with TRBD1. This CDR3 has 13 residues. V was clipped by 4 bases and J by 3 bases; unmatched bases: 4. Germline V gene sequence: CDR1 SGHRS, CDR2 YFSETQ. CDR3 amino acids: CASSHRGVYEQYF. DNA of the CDR3: TGCGCCAGCAGCCACAGGGGTGTCTACGAGCAGTACTTC.

The chain recombines TRBV19 with TRBJ2-7; TRBD1 aligns across 7 bases. The CDR3 is made up of 15 amino acids. Germline V gives CDR1 LNHDA, CDR2 SQIVND (reference sequence). Trimming at V came to 3 bases and at J to 1 base, leaving 6 bases not matched to a gene. The CDR3 DNA follows: TGTGCCAGTAGTATTTTTGAGGGGGCGTCCTACGAGCAGTACTTC. This codes for CASSIFEGASYEQYF.

Here the CDR3 DNA reads TGTGCCAGCAGCAGCCGACAGGCCTACTATGGCTACACCTTC. Translation gives CASSSRQAYYGYTF. The chain carries TRBV7-2 and TRBJ1-2; the D gene is possibly TRBD1 (6 bases). V was cut by 5 bases and J by 3 bases, with 13 bases left in between. Germline V CDR1 and CDR2: SGHTA, FQGNSA. The CDR3 has 14 residues.

V is TRBV7-9 and J is TRBJ1-1, with a tentative D call TRBD1 (5 bases). Germline V gene lookup returns CDR1 SEHNR and CDR2 FQNEAQ (reference sequence). This CDR3 has 13 amino acids. V lost 9 bases to trimming and J lost 1 base, with 12 bases between them. The CDR3 sequence is CASSTATNTEAFF. The CDR3 nucleotides read TGTGCCAGTTCGACAGCCACGAACACTGAAGCTTTCTTT.

Note on this clone: The identical CDR3 is also encoded by other nucleotide sequences in the sample. The V gene is TRBV6-5, the J gene TRBJ1-1; D is ambiguous. Per the germline V gene, CDR1 is MNHEY and CDR2 is SVGAGI. V was trimmed by 2 bases and J by 0 bases, leaving 7 bases between them. The CDR3 covers 14 residues. The chain's CDR3 is CASSYGGLNTEAFF. CDR3 DNA sequence: TGTGCCAGCAGTTACGGTGGGCTGAACACTGAAGCTTTCTTT.

The chain carries TRBV6-5 and TRBJ1-2, with a possible D match to TRBD1 (5 bases). Germline V lookup: CDR1 MNHEY, CDR2 SVGAGI. The CDR3 has 16 residues. Trimming left V 0 bases short and J 4 bases short, with 15 bases between. This CDR3 is CASSYSISRAGYGYTF. The CDR3 DNA reads as TGTGCCAGCAGTTACTCTATATCCAGGGCTGGCTATGGCTACACCTTC.

The chain couples TRBV5-4 to TRBJ2-3; TRBD2 aligns across 13 bases. The CDR3 consists of 18 residues. The germline V gene encodes CDR1 SGHNT and CDR2 YYREEE (reference sequence). J was trimmed by 1 base and V by 3 bases; bases with no gene match: 8. Here the CDR3 DNA reads TGTGCCAGCAGCTGGGTACCAGGGACTAGCGGGGGCACAGATACGCAGTATTTT. Its protein is CASSWVPGTSGGTDTQYF.